This TCR beta chain was sequenced for a study of beta chain features in type 1 diabetes. Broader study findings: A closer apparent resemblance between naive, central memory and Treg TCRB repertoires was seen in patients than in healthy donors. Insertions at VDJ junctions were less frequent in type 1 diabetes patients. These patients also deleted more nucleotides at the same junctions.

The sequenced template was cDNA made from the entire isolated RNA. Clones were sequenced by immunoSEQ multiplex PCR, and TCRdb holds only the in-frame ones, with some missing. The sample lists 350,000 to 450,000 clones, approximately 13% occurring once. CDR3 length equals 13 residues. Germline loops: CDR1 MNHNS, CDR2 SASEGT. Trimming pared 5 bases from V and 4 bases from J, leaving 11 bases between. For this clone: Its antigen is undetermined.

Input material: naive CD4+ T cells from blood. The rearrangement links TRBV6-1 to TRBJ1-1; the D gene is possibly TRBD1 (6 bases). The sequence derives from a man aged 30 to 39 in good health. The CDR3 DNA sequence: TGTGCCAGCAGTCAGTTAGGGGGCACTGAAGCTTTCTTT. Its translation: CASSQLGGTEAFF.